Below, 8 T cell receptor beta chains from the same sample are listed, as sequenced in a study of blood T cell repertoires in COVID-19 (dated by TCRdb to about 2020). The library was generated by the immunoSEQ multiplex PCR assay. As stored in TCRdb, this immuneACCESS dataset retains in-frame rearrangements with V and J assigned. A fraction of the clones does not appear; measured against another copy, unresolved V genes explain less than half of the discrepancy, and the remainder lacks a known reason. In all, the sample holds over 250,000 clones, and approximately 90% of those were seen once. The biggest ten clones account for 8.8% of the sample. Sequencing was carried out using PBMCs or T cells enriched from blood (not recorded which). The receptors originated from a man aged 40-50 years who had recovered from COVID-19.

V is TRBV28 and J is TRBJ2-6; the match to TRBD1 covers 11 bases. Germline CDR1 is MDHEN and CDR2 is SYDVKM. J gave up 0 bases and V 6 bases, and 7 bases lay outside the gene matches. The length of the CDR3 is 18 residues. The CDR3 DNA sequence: TGTGCCAGCAGCCCCTGGACAGGGGGCGCCTCTGGGGCCAACGTCCTGACTTTC. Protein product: CASSPWTGGASGANVLTF.

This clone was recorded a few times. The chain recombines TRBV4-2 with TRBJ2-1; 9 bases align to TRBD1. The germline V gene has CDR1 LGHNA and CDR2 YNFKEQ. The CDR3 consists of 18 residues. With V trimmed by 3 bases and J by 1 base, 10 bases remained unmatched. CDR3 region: CASSQINPGQGSYNEQFF. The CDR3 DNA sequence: TGTGCCAGCAGCCAGATTAACCCGGGACAGGGTTCCTACAATGAGCAGTTCTTC.

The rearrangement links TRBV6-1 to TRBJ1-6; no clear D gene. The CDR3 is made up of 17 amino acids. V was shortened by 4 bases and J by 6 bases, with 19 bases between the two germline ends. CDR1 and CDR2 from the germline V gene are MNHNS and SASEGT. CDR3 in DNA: TGTGCCAGCAGTGCACCCCTGGGCCTATTAACTAATTCACCCCTCCACTTT. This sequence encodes CASSAPLGLLTNSPLHF.

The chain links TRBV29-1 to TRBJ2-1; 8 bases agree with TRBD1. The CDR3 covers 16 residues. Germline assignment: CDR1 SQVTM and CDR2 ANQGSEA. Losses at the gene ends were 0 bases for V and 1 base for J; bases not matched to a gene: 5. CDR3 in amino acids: CSVEETDRGSYNEQFF. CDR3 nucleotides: TGCAGCGTTGAAGAAACCGACAGGGGTTCCTACAATGAGCAGTTCTTC.

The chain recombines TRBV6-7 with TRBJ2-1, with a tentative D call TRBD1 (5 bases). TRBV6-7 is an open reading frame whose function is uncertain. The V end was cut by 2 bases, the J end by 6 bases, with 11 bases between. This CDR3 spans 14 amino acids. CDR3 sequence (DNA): TGTGCCAGCAGTTACGCCGACAGCGTCAATGAGCAGTTCTTC. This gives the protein CASSYADSVNEQFF.

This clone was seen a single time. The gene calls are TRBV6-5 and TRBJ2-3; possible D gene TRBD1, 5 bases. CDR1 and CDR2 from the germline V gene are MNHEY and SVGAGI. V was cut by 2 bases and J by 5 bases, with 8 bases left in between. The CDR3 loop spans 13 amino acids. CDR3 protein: CASSYGREDTQYF. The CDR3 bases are TGTGCCAGCAGTTACGGCAGGGAAGATACGCAGTATTTT.

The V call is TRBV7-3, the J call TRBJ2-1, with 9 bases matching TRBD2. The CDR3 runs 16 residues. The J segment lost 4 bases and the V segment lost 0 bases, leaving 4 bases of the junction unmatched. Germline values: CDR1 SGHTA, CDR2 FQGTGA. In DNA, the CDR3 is TGTGCCAGCAGCTTAACTCCTAGCGGGATGTACAATGAGCAGTTCTTC. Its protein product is CASSLTPSGMYNEQFF.

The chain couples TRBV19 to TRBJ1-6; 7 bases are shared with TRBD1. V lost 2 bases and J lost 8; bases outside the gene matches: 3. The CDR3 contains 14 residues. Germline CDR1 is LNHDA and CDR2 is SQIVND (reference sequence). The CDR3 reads CASSIRGLDSPLHF. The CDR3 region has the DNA TGTGCCAGTAGTATAAGGGGGCTCGATTCACCCCTCCACTTT.